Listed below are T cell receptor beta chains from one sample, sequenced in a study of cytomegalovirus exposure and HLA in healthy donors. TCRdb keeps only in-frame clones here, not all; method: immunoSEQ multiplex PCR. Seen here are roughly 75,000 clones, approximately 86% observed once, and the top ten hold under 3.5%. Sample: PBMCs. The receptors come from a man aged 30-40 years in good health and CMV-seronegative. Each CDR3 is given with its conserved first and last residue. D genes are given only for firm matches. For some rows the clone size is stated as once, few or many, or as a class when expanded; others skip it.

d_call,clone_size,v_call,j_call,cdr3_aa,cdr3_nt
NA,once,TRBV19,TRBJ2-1,CASSLRVAYNEQFF,TGTGCCAGTAGCCTTCGGGTTGCATACAATGAGCAGTTCTTC
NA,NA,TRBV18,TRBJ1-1,CASSQRLQGQNTEAFF,TGTGCCAGCTCACAACGCCTACAGGGACAGAACACTGAAGCTTTCTTT
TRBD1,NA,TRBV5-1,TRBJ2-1,CASIQTPRGTGVLRAYNEQFF,TGCGCCAGCATCCAGACGCCTCGGGGGACAGGCGTCCTGAGGGCCTACAATGAGCAGTTCTTC
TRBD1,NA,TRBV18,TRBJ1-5,CASSQDRGQPQHF,TGTGCCAGCTCACAAGACAGGGGACAGCCCCAGCATTTT
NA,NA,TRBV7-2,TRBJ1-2,CASSLEFGGYGYTF,TGTGCCAGCAGCTTAGAGTTCGGGGGCTATGGCTACACCTTC
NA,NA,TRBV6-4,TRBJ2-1,CASNLGQPLLSSYNEQFF,TGTGCCAGCAACCTCGGACAGCCACTCTTAAGCTCCTACAATGAGCAGTTCTTC
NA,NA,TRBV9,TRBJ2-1,CASSPSGTSQNEQFF,TGTGCCAGCAGCCCCTCCGGGACTTCGCAAAATGAGCAGTTCTTC
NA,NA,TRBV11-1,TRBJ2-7,CASSLVTYEQYF,TGTGCCAGCAGCTTAGTAACCTACGAGCAGTACTTC
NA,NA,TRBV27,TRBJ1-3,CASRPGGTTSGNTIYF,TGTGCCAGCAGACCGGGGGGGACCACCTCTGGAAACACCATATATTTT
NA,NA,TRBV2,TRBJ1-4,CASSDWGVMVEKLFF,TGTGCCAGCAGTGATTGGGGGGTTATGGTCGAAAAACTGTTTTTT
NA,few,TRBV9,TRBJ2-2,CASSVGSLNTGELFF,TGTGCCAGCAGCGTAGGATCACTAAACACCGGGGAGCTGTTTTTT
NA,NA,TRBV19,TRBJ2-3,CASSMGGAADTQYF,TGTGCCAGTAGTATGGGGGGGGCAGCAGATACGCAGTATTTT
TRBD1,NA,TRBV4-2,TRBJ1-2,CASSQGGEEGALLYGYTF,TGTGCCAGCAGCCAAGGAGGAGAAGAGGGGGCGCTTCTCTATGGCTACACCTTC
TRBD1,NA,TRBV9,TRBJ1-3,CASSPRTGMNTIYF,TGTGCCAGCAGCCCCCGGACAGGGATGAACACCATATATTTT
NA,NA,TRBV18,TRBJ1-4,CASSTRAANEKLFF,TGTGCCAGCTCAACCAGGGCAGCTAATGAAAAACTGTTTTTT
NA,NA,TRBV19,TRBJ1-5,CASNDRMHSNQPQHF,TGTGCCAGTAATGACAGAATGCATAGCAATCAGCCCCAGCATTTT
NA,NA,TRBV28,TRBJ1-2,CASRVAGTYGYTF,TGTGCCAGCAGGGTCGCAGGAACCTATGGCTACACCTTC
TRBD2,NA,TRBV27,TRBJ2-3,CASSLQAGGTDTQYF,TGTGCCAGCAGTTTACAAGCGGGGGGCACAGATACGCAGTATTTT
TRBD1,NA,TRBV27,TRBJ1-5,CASSYQGDNQPQHF,TGTGCCAGCAGCTATCAGGGGGACAATCAGCCCCAGCATTTT
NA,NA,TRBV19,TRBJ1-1,CASTAGVNTEAFF,TGTGCCAGTACCGCAGGGGTGAACACTGAAGCTTTCTTT
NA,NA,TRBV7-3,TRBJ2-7,CASSLIGGSTYEQYF,TGTGCCAGCAGCTTAATCGGCGGGTCTACCTACGAGCAGTACTTC
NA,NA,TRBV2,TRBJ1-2,CAGRREDYGYTF,TGTGCCGGTCGGAGGGAGGACTATGGCTACACCTTC
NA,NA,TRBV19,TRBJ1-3,CASSIAYARYIYF,TGTGCCAGTAGTATAGCTTACGCCCGGTACATATATTTT
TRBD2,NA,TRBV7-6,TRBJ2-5,CASSTGTSGGVRETQYF,TGTGCCAGCAGCACAGGGACTAGCGGAGGTGTCCGGGAGACCCAGTACTTC
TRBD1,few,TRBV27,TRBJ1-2,CASGLQGAYGYTF,TGTGCCAGCGGACTACAGGGGGCCTATGGCTACACCTTC
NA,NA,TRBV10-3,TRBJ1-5,CAARRESNQPQHF,TGTGCCGCCCGGAGGGAGAGCAATCAGCCCCAGCATTTT
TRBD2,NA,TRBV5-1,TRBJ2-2,CASSLVVAGVAGELFF,TGCGCCAGCAGCTTGGTTGTAGCGGGAGTGGCCGGGGAGCTGTTTTTT
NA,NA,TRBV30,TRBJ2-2,CAWSGTQNQGTRATGELFF,TGTGCCTGGAGTGGCACTCAAAATCAGGGTACTCGTGCCACCGGGGAGCTGTTTTTT
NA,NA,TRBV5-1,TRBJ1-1,CASSLSGGKAEAFF,TGCGCCAGCAGCTTGTCGGGGGGAAAGGCTGAAGCTTTCTTT
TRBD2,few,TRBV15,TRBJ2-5,CATSKAASGRAWTQYF,TGTGCCACCAGCAAGGCCGCTAGCGGGAGGGCGTGGACCCAGTACTTC
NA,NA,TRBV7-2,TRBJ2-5,CASSRGGTGETQYF,TGTGCCAGCAGCCGGGGGGGGACAGGGGAGACCCAGTACTTC
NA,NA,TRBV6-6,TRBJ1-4,CASSYSSGKLFF,TGTGCCAGCAGTTACTCGAGTGGAAAACTGTTTTTT
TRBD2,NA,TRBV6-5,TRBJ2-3,CASSYIAGGADTQYF,TGTGCCAGCAGTTACATAGCGGGAGGGGCAGATACGCAGTATTTT
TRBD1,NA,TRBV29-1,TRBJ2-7,CSVALQGLYEQYF,TGCAGCGTTGCCCTACAGGGGCTCTACGAGCAGTACTTC
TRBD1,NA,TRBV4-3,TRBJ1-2,CASSQYTGGGGYTF,TGCGCCAGCAGCCAATATACAGGGGGCGGTGGCTACACCTTC
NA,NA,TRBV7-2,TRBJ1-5,CASSPWTADQPQHF,TGTGCCAGCAGCCCTTGGACAGCCGATCAGCCCCAGCATTTT